These 7 T cell receptor beta chains were all obtained from the same sample, sequenced in a study of response to subunit inactivated influenza vaccine. TCRdb passed the RT-PCR reads through MiXCR, listing each CDR3 protein once. The table has some 480,000 distinct CDR3 sequences, 9.5% to 13% seen once. This sample comprised PBMCs from blood, obtained more than 35 days after vaccination. These receptors came from a man aged 45-65 years who received an inactivated influenza vaccine.

This clonotype was seen more than once but under ten times. The gene calls are TRBV20-1 and TRBJ2-1; D is perhaps TRBD2 (5 bases). V shed 3 bases and J shed 5 bases, with 14 bases lying between them. Germline CDR1 is DFQATT and CDR2 is SNEGSKA (reference sequence). This CDR3 has 14 residues. The CDR3, as DNA: TGCAGTGCTAGCCTGTCGGGGTTCGACAATGAGCAGTTCTTC. It specifies CSASLSGFDNEQFF.

CDR3 loop: CASTTSGPKETQYF. DNA of the CDR3: TGTGCCAGCACCACTAGCGGGCCTAAAGAGACCCAGTACTTC. The V and J genes are TRBV28 and TRBJ2-5; 9 positions match TRBD2. V trimming: 7 bases; J trimming: 3 bases; junction bases outside the gene matches: 6. The length of the CDR3 is 14 residues. Germline lookup yields CDR1 MDHEN and CDR2 SYDVKM.

This clonotype was observed a few times. The CDR3 nucleotides are TGCGCCAGCAGCCCCTTGGAATCCGGGGGGGACACTGAAGCTTTCTTT. Protein sequence: CASSPLESGGDTEAFF. The genes are TRBV5-1 and TRBJ1-1; the D gene is possibly TRBD1 (5 bases). The CDR3 is 16 amino acids. Germline CDR1 and CDR2: SGHRS and YFSETQ. Trimming removed 4 bases at V and 3 bases at J, with 19 bases between.

In this sample, this clonotype turned up a few times. The CDR3 DNA is TGCAGTGCAGCCCCGGATCGGGCCGCCTGGGGCGAGCAGTACTTC. Protein: CSAAPDRAAWGEQYF. The chain joins TRBV20-1 to TRBJ2-7; D gene unclear. Germline V gene lookup returns CDR1 DFQATT and CDR2 SNEGSKA (reference sequence). V was trimmed by 6 bases and J by 6 bases, leaving 24 bases between them. This CDR3 contains 15 residues.

This clonotype was seen more than once but under ten times. This chain links TRBV11-2 with TRBJ1-4; D possibly corresponds to TRBD1 (6 bases). CDR3 size: 15 residues. V was trimmed by 5 bases and J by 8 bases, leaving 18 bases between them. Looked up from germline, CDR1 is SGHAT and CDR2 is FQNNGV. CDR3 nucleotides: TGTGCCAGCAGCATTCCGGGACAACCGAAGGAAAAACTGTTTTTT. Its protein product is CASSIPGQPKEKLFF.

This clonotype was observed a handful of times. The V gene is TRBV7-2, the J gene TRBJ2-3; 7 positions match TRBD2. V was pared by 1 base and J by 5 bases, with 6 bases of the junction left unmatched. CDR1 is SGHTA and CDR2 is FQGNSA in the germline V gene. The CDR3 sequence is 15 residues long. CDR3: CASSLVGGILDTQYF. For the CDR3, the DNA is TGTGCCAGCAGCTTAGTGGGGGGGATCTTAGATACGCAGTATTTT.

V and J are TRBV7-9 and TRBJ2-1, with D possibly being TRBD2 (7 bases). This CDR3 contains 16 residues. Germline assignment: CDR1 SEHNR and CDR2 FQNEAQ (reference sequence). V was clipped by 3 bases and J by 6 bases, with 18 bases between them. This CDR3 reads CASSFGGPVEFNEQFF. CDR3 DNA: TGTGCCAGCAGCTTCGGGGGGCCAGTGGAGTTCAATGAGCAGTTCTTC.